One sample yielded the 2 T cell receptor beta chains listed below, sequenced in a study of T cells after yellow fever vaccination (dated by TCRdb to the late 2010s). The treatment or condition label here, explained by the study, means: live attenuated yellow fever vaccine strain. The library was obtained by 5' RACE. The sequencing machine was an Illumina HiSeq 2500. Starting from the raw public reads, TCRdb applied fastp trimming at Q25, assembled clones with MiXCR and retained in-frame beta chains. Every entry covers one CDR3 protein and lists the most common genes and DNA from its rows. This sample holds 300,000 to 450,000 distinct CDR3 sequences; 7% to 10% were observed only once. The biggest ten clones account for under 20% of the sample. The material was PBMCs, obtained approximately 40 days after the first yellow fever vaccination. These receptor sequences come from a man in his late teens or twenties who received the YFV17D yellow fever vaccine.

This clonotype came up a few times. V is TRBV10-3 and J is TRBJ2-3, with 8 bases identical to TRBD1. Germline V gives CDR1 ENHRY, CDR2 SYGVKD. Trimming cost V 10 bases and J 2 bases; bases outside gene matches: 14. The CDR3 consists of 16 residues. The CDR3 region is CATGQGPRQSTDTQYF. The CDR3 DNA is TGTGCCACCGGACAGGGACCGAGACAATCCACAGATACGCAGTATTTT.

This clonotype occurred a few times. This chain uses TRBV7-9 with TRBJ1-1; TRBD1 agrees at 9 bases. The germline CDR1 and CDR2 sequences are SEHNR and FQNEAQ (reference sequence). This CDR3 is 15 amino acids long. After removal of 4 bases from V and 1 base from J, the junction contained 4 bases not matched to a gene. The CDR3 region is CASSSEGQGNTEAFF. The DNA of the CDR3 is TGTGCCAGCAGCTCAGAGGGACAGGGGAACACTGAAGCTTTCTTT.